Shown below are 28 T cell receptor beta chains from a single sample sequenced in a study of T cells after somatic rescue of genetic block. This table comes from immunoSEQ multiplex PCR, and its TCRdb copy is limited to in-frame clones, with some not included. In the table there are 65,000 to 70,000 clones, about 91% of which are singletons. Sequencing used peripheral blood mononuclear cells (PBMCs). Every receptor here comes from a man aged 35-49 years.

CDR3 loop: CASSPPVAGNLNTEAFF. CDR3 DNA: TGTGCCAGCTCACCACCTGTCGCGGGGAATCTGAACACTGAAGCTTTCTTT. This sequence joins TRBV18 and TRBJ1-1, with unresolved D. Germline V gene sequence: CDR1 KGHSH, CDR2 LQKENI. Trimming took 0 bases from V and 0 from J, leaving 14 bases between them. This CDR3 is 17 amino acids long.

V is TRBV19 and J is TRBJ2-5; 7 nucleotides align to TRBD2. The CDR3 spans 15 residues. V lost 1 base to trimming and J lost 0 bases; unmatched junction nucleotides: 2. The V gene's germline CDR1 is LNHDA and CDR2 SQIVND (reference sequence). The chain's CDR3 is CASSIGGGYQETQYF. In DNA, the CDR3 is TGTGCCAGTAGTATAGGGGGGGGGTACCAAGAGACCCAGTACTTC.

The chain is built from TRBV7-2 and TRBJ2-6; TRBD1 aligns across 8 bases. V lost 5 bases, J lost 2 bases, and 8 bases stayed unmatched. CDR3 size: 17 residues. Germline V lookup: CDR1 SGHTA, CDR2 FQGNSA. CDR3 sequence reads: CASSRQGAVAGANVLTF. In DNA, the CDR3 is TGTGCCAGCAGCCGCCAGGGGGCTGTAGCTGGGGCCAACGTCCTGACTTTC.

The chain recombines TRBV30 with TRBJ2-7; 7 bases are a match to TRBD1. After removal of 4 bases from V and 2 bases from J, the junction contained 8 bases not matched to a gene. The CDR3 spans 14 residues. CDR1 and CDR2 from the germline V gene are GTSNPN and SVGIG (reference sequence). CDR3 DNA: TGTGCCTGGAAGGTAAACAGGGGAGCCTACGAGCAGTACTTC. As protein: CAWKVNRGAYEQYF.

V and J are TRBV18 and TRBJ2-3; D ambiguous. The germline gives CDR1 KGHSH, CDR2 LQKENI. Trimming took off 0 bases at V and 4 bases at J, with 8 bases between the two ends. There are 14 residues in the CDR3. In nucleotides, the CDR3 is TGTGCCAGCTCACCACCCTCCCTGTCAGATACGCAGTATTTT. As protein: CASSPPSLSDTQYF.

V and J are TRBV4-3 and TRBJ2-1, with TRBD2 matching over 8 bases. CDR1 is LGHNA and CDR2 is YSLEER in the germline V gene. V dropped 0 bases and J dropped 9; count of bases not matched to a gene: 10. The CDR3 is 16 amino acids. The CDR3, as DNA: TGCGCCAGCAGCCAAGAACCGGGAGGGCAGTTCGGTGAGCAGTTCTTC. It yields the protein CASSQEPGGQFGEQFF.

This clone was counted between two and nine times. The chain combines TRBV19 with TRBJ2-6, with TRBD1 matching over 8 bases. V shed 7 bases, J shed 0 bases, and the junction held 8 bases outside the gene matches. Germline V gene data show CDR1 as LNHDA and CDR2 as SQIVND (reference sequence). The CDR3 contains 17 residues. The CDR3 nucleotides are TGTGCCAGTACCCTGGACAGGGTCCTCTCTGGGGCCAACGTCCTGACTTTC. Its protein product is CASTLDRVLSGANVLTF.

The J gene is TRBJ1-1, the V gene TRBV19, with D maybe TRBD1 (5 bases). The germline CDR1 and CDR2 sequences are LNHDA and SQIVND (reference sequence). The CDR3 has 15 amino acids. Trimming pared 7 bases from V and 0 bases from J, leaving 15 bases between. CDR3 sequence (DNA): TGTGCCAGTATGGGGACCGCAGGCCTGAACACTGAAGCTTTCTTT. It codes for CASMGTAGLNTEAFF.

In the case of this clone: The junction shows a germline mismatch at one end, possibly a read error. Other nucleotide sequences from this sample produce the same CDR3. This sequence joins TRBV28 and TRBJ2-7, with TRBD1 identical over 9 bases. The CDR3 loop spans 17 amino acids. In germline, CDR1 is MDHEN, CDR2 SYDVKM. The CDR3 region is CASSFPPQGALSYEQYF. CDR3 DNA: TGTGCCAGCAGTTTCCCTCCACAGGGGGCCCTCTCCTACGAACAGTACTTC.

This sequence joins TRBV10-3 and TRBJ1-2; D is unclear. The CDR3 extends over 14 amino acids. Germline-derived CDR1 and CDR2 are ENHRY and SYGVKD. V lost 6 bases and J 4 bases, leaving 15 bases between the germline ends. The CDR3 DNA follows: TGTGCCATCAGAGAGACAACTAACTCCTATGGCTACACCTTC. Its protein is CAIRETTNSYGYTF.

The sample holds a few counts of this clone. The same CDR3 is also encoded by other DNA sequences in this sample. The chain couples TRBV11-2 to TRBJ1-5; D is unclear. The germline gives CDR1 SGHAT, CDR2 FQNNGV. This CDR3 is 13 amino acids long. Trimming removed 0 bases from V and 3 bases from J, with 3 bases in between. The CDR3 protein is CASSLDSNQPQHF. CDR3 DNA: TGTGCCAGCAGCTTAGACTCCAATCAGCCCCAGCATTTT.

The genes are TRBV15 and TRBJ2-3, with TRBD2 identical over 9 bases. From germline, CDR1 is LNHNV and CDR2 YYDKDF (reference sequence). Trimming removed 3 bases from V and 1 base from J; junction bases left unmatched: 2. The CDR3 has 15 amino acids. The DNA for the CDR3 is TGTGCCACCAGCAGGGAGCGGGGGGGCACAGATACGCAGTATTTT. It is translated as CATSRERGGTDTQYF.

The chain employs TRBV7-2 and TRBJ2-7; D is uncertain. The CDR3 is made up of 14 amino acids. V lost 0 bases and J 2 bases, leaving 8 bases between the germline ends. The V gene's germline CDR1 is SGHTA and CDR2 FQGNSA. DNA of the CDR3: TGTGCCAGCAGCTTAGCCGGGCCAACCTACGAGCAGTACTTC. Its translation: CASSLAGPTYEQYF.

The chain links TRBV2 to TRBJ2-1, with 11 bases identical to TRBD1. CDR1 and CDR2 (germline): SNHLY, FYNNEI. This CDR3 has 16 residues. Losses at the gene ends were 9 bases for V and 9 bases for J; bases not matched to a gene: 16. The CDR3 protein is CASRRPGQGAGGEQFF. The CDR3 bases are TGTGCCAGTCGTAGGCCCGGACAGGGGGCAGGGGGTGAGCAGTTCTTC. The variable domain in full, completed from reference TRBV2 and TRBJ2-1, reads EPEVTQTPSHQVTQMGQEVILRCVPISNHLYFYWYRQILGQKVEFLVSFYNNEISEKSEIFDDQFSVERPDGSNFTLKIRSTKLEDSAMYFCASRRPGQGAGGEQFFGPGTRLTVL.

Concerning this clone itself: One junction end does not reproduce the germline sequence, and a read error may be involved. The rearrangement uses TRBV2 and TRBJ2-7; the D is unclear. CDR3 length equals 12 residues. Germline V gene data show CDR1 as SNHLY and CDR2 as FYNNEI. CDR3 protein: CASSALPRGGSF. The CDR3 coding sequence is TGTGCCAGCAGTGCACTTCCAAGAGGTGGGTCCTTC.

The rearrangement links TRBV7-2 to TRBJ2-5; D gene uncertain. V was clipped by 1 base and J by 2 bases, with 8 bases between them. CDR1 SGHTA and CDR2 FQGNSA come from the germline V gene. This CDR3 spans 14 amino acids. Written as DNA, the CDR3 is TGTGCCAGCAGCTTAGGGTCACTACAAGAGACCCAGTACTTC. This sequence encodes CASSLGSLQETQYF.

The chain carries TRBV19 and TRBJ1-5, with TRBD1 matching 7 bases. V lost 1 base to trimming and J lost 7 bases; unmatched junction nucleotides: 10. This CDR3 spans 16 amino acids. Germline CDR1 LNHDA, CDR2 SQIVND (reference sequence). Here the CDR3 reads CASSIGAAGGGQPQHF. CDR3 DNA sequence: TGTGCCAGTAGTATAGGGGCGGCGGGAGGGGGCCAGCCCCAGCATTTT.

The gene calls are TRBV7-9 and TRBJ2-5; no firm D call. CDR1 is SEHNR and CDR2 is FQNEAQ in the germline V gene (reference sequence). Trimming removed 4 bases at V and 5 bases at J, with 8 bases between. This CDR3 region has 12 residues. The CDR3 reads CASSSAWETQYF. DNA of the CDR3: TGTGCCAGCAGCTCCGCGTGGGAGACCCAGTACTTC.

The V gene is TRBV28, the J gene TRBJ2-1, with D perhaps TRBD1 or TRBD2 (5 bases each). CDR3 size: 14 residues. V lost 3 bases, J lost 8 bases, and 14 bases lay in between. Germline V gives CDR1 MDHEN, CDR2 SYDVKM. CDR3 in amino acids: CASSLGPRLHEQFF. As DNA, the CDR3 is TGTGCCAGCAGTTTGGGACCACGGCTTCATGAGCAGTTCTTC. Looking up the rest from reference TRBV28 and TRBJ2-1 gives the full variable domain: DVKVTQSSRYLVKRTGEKVFLECVQDMDHENMFWYRQDPGLGLRLIYFSYDVKMKEKGDIPEGYSVSREKKERFSLILESASTNQTSMYLCASSLGPRLHEQFFGPGTRLTVL.

This clone showed up just once. V usage is TRBV29-1 and J usage is TRBJ2-1; unclear D gene. Trimming cost V 2 bases and J 8 bases, with 1 base left between them. The CDR3 extends over 9 amino acids. The germline V gene encodes CDR1 SQVTM and CDR2 ANQGSEA. The CDR3: CSVEYEQFF. The DNA for the CDR3 is TGCAGCGTTGAATATGAGCAGTTCTTC.

The V gene is TRBV7-3, the J gene TRBJ2-1, with D perhaps matching TRBD2 (6 bases). The CDR3 has 15 residues. The germline CDR1 and CDR2 sequences are SGHTA and FQGTGA. Trimming removed 3 bases at V and 10 bases at J, with 19 bases between. The DNA for the CDR3 is TGTGCCAGCAGCTTTGGGGCTAGCGCGGGGAGAGAGCAGTTCTTC. The encoded protein is CASSFGASAGREQFF.

The chain employs TRBV7-2 and TRBJ2-3; 12 bases agree with TRBD2. The CDR3 has 17 amino acids. From germline, CDR1 is SGHTA and CDR2 FQGNSA. The ends lost 3 bases at V and 0 bases at J; junction bases unmatched: 4. CDR3 sequence reads: CASSLHGLAGSTDTQYF. The CDR3 bases are TGTGCCAGCAGCTTGCACGGACTAGCGGGGAGCACAGATACGCAGTATTTT.

The V call is TRBV7-2, the J call TRBJ2-3, with D maybe TRBD2 (7 bases). Trimming removed 5 bases at V and 2 bases at J, with 14 bases between. Per germline, CDR1 SGHTA and CDR2 FQGNSA. The CDR3 contains 15 residues. In DNA, the CDR3 is TGTGCCAGCAGCCTCGGAGGGGGGGCCACAGATACGCAGTATTTT. Amino acids: CASSLGGGATDTQYF.

V gene TRBV25-1 combines with J gene TRBJ2-1; perhaps D is TRBD1 or TRBD2 (6 bases each). Germline CDR1 MGHDK, CDR2 SYGVNS. The CDR3 contains 15 residues. Trimming stripped 5 bases from V and 0 bases from J, with 11 bases between. Written as DNA, the CDR3 is TGTGCCAGCAGTCCCAAGGGGGGCTCCTACAATGAGCAGTTCTTC. It translates to CASSPKGGSYNEQFF.

The chain combines TRBV14 with TRBJ2-1, with TRBD2 identical over 12 bases. V dropped 2 bases and J dropped 6; count of bases not matched to a gene: 11. CDR1 and CDR2 from the germline V gene are SGHDN and FVKESK. The CDR3 totals 18 residues. CDR3 DNA sequence: TGTGCCAGCAGCCAACAAAAAACGGGACTAGCGGGTCTCAATGAGCAGTTCTTC. This translates into CASSQQKTGLAGLNEQFF.

V gene TRBV5-4 combines with J gene TRBJ1-4, with 8 bases that match TRBD1. CDR1 and CDR2 (germline): SGHNT, YYREEE (reference sequence). The CDR3 is 14 amino acids. The junction had 6 bases not matched to a gene; V was cut back by 3 bases and J by 8 bases. CDR3 loop: CASSSDREYEKLFF. CDR3 nucleotides: TGTGCCAGCAGCTCGGACAGGGAGTACGAAAAACTGTTTTTT.

The chain joins TRBV7-3 to TRBJ1-2; weak D call: TRBD1 (6 bases). The CDR3 has 13 residues. Germline V gives CDR1 SGHTA, CDR2 FQGTGA. V lost 1 base and J 8 bases, leaving 11 bases between the germline ends. The CDR3 protein is CASSLNPGVGYTF. CDR3 nucleotides: TGTGCCAGCAGCTTAAACCCAGGGGTAGGCTACACCTTC.

The V and J genes are TRBV2 and TRBJ2-7; 8 bases match TRBD2. With 5 bases clipped from V and 3 bases from J, the junction kept 6 bases outside the gene matches. The CDR3 spans 14 residues. In germline, CDR1 is SNHLY, CDR2 FYNNEI. CDR3 bases: TGTGCCAGCAGTTCGGGACTAGTCTACTACGAGCAGTACTTC. Its protein product is CASSSGLVYYEQYF.